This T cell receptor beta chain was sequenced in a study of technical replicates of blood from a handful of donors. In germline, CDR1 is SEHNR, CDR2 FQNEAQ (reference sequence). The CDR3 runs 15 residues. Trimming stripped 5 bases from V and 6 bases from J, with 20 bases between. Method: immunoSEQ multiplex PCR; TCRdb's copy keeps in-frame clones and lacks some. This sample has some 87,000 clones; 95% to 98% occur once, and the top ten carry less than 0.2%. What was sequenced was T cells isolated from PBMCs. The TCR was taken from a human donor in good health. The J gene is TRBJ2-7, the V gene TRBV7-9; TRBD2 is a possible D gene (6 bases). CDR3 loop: CASSEIQRRGPEQYF. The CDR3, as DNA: TGTGCCAGCAGCGAGATTCAGCGGAGGGGCCCCGAGCAGTACTTC.